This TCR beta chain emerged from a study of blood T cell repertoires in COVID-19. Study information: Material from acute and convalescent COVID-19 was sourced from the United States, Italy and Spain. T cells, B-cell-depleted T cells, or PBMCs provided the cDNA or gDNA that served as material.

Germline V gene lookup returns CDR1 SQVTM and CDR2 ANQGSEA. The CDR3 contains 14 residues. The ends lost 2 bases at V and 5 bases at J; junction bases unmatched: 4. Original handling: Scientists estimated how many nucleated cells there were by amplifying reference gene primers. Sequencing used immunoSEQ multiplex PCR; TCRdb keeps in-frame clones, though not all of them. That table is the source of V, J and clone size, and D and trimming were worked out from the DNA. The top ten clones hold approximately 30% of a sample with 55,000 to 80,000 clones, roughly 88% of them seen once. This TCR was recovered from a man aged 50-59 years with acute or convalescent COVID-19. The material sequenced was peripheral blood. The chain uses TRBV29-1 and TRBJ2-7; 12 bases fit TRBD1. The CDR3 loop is CSVEKGTGGNEQYF. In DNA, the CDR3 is TGCAGCGTTGAAAAGGGGACAGGGGGCAACGAGCAGTACTTC.